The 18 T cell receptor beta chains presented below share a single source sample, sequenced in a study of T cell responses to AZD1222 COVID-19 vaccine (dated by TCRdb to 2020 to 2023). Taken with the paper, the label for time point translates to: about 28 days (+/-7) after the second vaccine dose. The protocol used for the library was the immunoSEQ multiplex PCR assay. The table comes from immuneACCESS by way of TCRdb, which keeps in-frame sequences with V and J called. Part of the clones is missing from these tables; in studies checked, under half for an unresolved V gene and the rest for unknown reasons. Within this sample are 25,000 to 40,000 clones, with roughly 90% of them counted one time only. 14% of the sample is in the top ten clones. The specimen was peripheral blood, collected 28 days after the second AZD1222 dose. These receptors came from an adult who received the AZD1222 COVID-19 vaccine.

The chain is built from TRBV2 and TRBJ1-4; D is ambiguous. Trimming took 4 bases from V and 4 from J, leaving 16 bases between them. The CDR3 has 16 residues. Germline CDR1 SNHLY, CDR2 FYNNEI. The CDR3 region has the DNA TGTGCCAGCAGTGGTTTGGGAAGGCAGATTAATGAAAAACTGTTTTTT. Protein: CASSGLGRQINEKLFF.

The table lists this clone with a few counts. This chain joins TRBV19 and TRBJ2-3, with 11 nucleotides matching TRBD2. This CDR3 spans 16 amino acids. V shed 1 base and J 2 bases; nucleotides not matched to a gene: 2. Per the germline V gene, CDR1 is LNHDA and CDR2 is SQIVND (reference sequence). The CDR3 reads CASSIGGLAVTDTQYF. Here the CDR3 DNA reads TGTGCCAGTAGTATAGGGGGACTAGCGGTCACAGATACGCAGTATTTT.

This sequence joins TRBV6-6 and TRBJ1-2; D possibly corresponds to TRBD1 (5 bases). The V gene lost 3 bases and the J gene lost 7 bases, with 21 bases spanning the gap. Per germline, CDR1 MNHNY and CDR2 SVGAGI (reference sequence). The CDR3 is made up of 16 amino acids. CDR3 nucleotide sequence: TGTGCCAGCAGTTATCGAGACAGTTCAGAATCTAGTGGCTACACCTTC. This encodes CASSYRDSSESSGYTF.

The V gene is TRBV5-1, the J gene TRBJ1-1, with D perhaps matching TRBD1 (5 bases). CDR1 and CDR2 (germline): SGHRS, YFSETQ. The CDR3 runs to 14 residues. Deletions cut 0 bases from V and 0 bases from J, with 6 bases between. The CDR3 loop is CASSLGGMNTEAFF. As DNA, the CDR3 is TGCGCCAGCAGCTTGGGGGGGATGAACACTGAAGCTTTCTTT.

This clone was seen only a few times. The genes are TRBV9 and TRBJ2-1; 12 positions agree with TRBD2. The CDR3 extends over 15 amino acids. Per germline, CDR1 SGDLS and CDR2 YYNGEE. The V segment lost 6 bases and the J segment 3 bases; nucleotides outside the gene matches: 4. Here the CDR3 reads CASNPSGGVYNEQFF. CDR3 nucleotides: TGTGCCAGCAACCCTAGCGGGGGGGTCTACAATGAGCAGTTCTTC.

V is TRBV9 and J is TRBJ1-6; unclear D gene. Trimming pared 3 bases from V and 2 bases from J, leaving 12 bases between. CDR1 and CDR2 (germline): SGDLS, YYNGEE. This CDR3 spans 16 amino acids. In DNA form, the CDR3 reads TGTGCCAGCAGCGCCCCCCCCGAAACCTATAATTCACCCCTCCACTTT. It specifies CASSAPPETYNSPLHF.

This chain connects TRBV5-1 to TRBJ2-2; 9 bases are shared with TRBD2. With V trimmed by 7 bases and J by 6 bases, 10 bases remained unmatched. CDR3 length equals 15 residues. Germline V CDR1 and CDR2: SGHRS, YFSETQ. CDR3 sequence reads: CASAPGRGGAGELFF. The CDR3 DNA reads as TGCGCCAGCGCCCCGGGGCGGGGGGGCGCCGGGGAGCTGTTTTTT.

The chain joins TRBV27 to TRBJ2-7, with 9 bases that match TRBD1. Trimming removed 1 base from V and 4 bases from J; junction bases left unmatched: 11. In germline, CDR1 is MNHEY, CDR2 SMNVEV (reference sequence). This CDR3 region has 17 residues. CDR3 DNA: TGTGCCAGCAGTTTATTACCCCCGGGACAGGGTAGGTACGAGCAGTACTTC. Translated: CASSLLPPGQGRYEQYF.

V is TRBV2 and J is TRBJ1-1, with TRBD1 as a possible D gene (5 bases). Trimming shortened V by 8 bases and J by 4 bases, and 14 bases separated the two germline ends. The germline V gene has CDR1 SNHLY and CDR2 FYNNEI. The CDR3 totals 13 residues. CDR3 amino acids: CASQRDLGTEAFF. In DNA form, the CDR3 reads TGTGCCAGCCAACGGGACCTAGGCACTGAAGCTTTCTTT.

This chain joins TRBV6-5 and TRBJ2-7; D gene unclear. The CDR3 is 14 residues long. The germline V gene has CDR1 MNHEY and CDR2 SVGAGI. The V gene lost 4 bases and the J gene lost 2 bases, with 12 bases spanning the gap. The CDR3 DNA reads TGTGCCAGCAGTTCTTTAGGGTCTGCCTACGAGCAGTACTTC. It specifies CASSSLGSAYEQYF.

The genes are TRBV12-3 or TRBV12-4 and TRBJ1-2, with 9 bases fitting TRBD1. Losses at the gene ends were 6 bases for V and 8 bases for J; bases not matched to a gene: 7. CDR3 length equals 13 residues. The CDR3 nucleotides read TGTGCCAGCAGCGGGACAGGGTCCGGGGGCTACACCTTC. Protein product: CASSGTGSGGYTF.

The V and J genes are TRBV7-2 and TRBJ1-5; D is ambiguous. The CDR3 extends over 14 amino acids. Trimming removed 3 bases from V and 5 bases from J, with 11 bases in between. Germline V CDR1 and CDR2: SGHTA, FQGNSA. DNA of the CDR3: TGTGCCAGCAGCTTTTCTGCGGGAGATCAGCCCCAGCATTTT. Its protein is CASSFSAGDQPQHF.

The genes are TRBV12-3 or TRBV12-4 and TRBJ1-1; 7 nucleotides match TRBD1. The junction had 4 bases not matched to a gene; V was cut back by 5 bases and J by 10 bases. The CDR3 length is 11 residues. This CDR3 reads CASSNRGVAFF. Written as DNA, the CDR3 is TGTGCCAGCAGTAACAGGGGTGTAGCTTTCTTT.

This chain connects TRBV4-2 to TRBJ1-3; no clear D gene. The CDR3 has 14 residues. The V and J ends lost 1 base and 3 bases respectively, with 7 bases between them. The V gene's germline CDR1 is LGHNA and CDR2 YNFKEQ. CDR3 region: CASSQVPYGNTIYF. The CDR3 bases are TGTGCCAGCAGCCAAGTCCCATATGGAAACACCATATATTTT.

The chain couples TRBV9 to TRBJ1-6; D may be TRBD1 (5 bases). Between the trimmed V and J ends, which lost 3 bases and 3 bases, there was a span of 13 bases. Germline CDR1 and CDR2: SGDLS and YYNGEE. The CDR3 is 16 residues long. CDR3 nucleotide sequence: TGTGCCAGCAGCGCCTCGGGACGGTACTATAATTCACCCCTCCACTTT. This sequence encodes CASSASGRYYNSPLHF.

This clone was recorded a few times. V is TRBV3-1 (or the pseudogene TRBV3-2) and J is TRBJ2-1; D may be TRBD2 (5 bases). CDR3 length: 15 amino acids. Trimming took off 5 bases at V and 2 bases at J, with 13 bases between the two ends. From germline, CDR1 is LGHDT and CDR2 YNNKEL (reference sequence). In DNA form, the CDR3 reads TGTGCCAGCAGCGTTACCGGGATGACCTACAATGAGCAGTTCTTC. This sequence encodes CASSVTGMTYNEQFF.

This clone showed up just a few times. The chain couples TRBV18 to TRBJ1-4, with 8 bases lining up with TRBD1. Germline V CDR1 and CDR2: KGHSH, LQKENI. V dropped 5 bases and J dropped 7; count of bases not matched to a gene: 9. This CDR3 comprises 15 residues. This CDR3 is CASSTTSGGLEKLFF. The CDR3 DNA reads TGTGCCAGCTCAACAACGTCAGGGGGCCTTGAAAAACTGTTTTTT.

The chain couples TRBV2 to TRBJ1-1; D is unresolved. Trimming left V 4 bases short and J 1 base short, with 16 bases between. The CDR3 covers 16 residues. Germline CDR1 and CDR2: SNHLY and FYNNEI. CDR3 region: CASSGSRESENTEAFF. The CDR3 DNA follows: TGTGCCAGCAGTGGAAGCCGGGAGTCGGAGAACACTGAAGCTTTCTTT.